Below are 18 T cell receptor beta chains sequenced from a single sample in a study of PD-1 blockade in classical Hodgkin lymphoma. The data were produced by immunoSEQ multiplex PCR, yet TCRdb's version contains in-frame clones alone and is incomplete. The sample shows about 93,000 clones, nearly 95% of them seen only once. Relapse after autologous stem cell transplantation occurred in every patient, and brentuximab vedotin exposure varied. The material was peripheral blood mononuclear cells (PBMCs), obtained before the second cycle of nivolumab. These receptors were taken from a human donor with classical Hodgkin lymphoma.

The V gene is TRBV7-3, the J gene TRBJ2-2, with D possibly being TRBD1 (5 bases). Germline-derived CDR1 and CDR2 are SGHTA and FQGTGA. With 2 bases removed from V and 7 bases from J, the gap between germline ends came to 11 bases. CDR3 length: 14 amino acids. The DNA for the CDR3 is TGTGCCAGCAGCTTAGGGTGGGGCCGCGGGGAGCTGTTTTTT. Its translation: CASSLGWGRGELFF.

The chain is built from TRBV30 and TRBJ1-5, with TRBD1 identical over 7 bases. V was pared by 8 bases and J by 0 bases, with 16 bases of the junction left unmatched. CDR1 GTSNPN and CDR2 SVGIG come from the germline V gene (reference sequence). The CDR3 extends over 17 amino acids. Written as DNA, the CDR3 is TGTGCCCGCCGCCGACATGACAGGGCCTATAGCAATCAGCCCCAGCATTTT. This gives the protein CARRRHDRAYSNQPQHF.

The chain has TRBV5-4 and TRBJ2-7; no clear D gene. Germline CDR1 reads SGHNT; CDR2 reads YYREEE (reference sequence). Trimming removed 4 bases from V and 4 bases from J, with 12 bases in between. The CDR3 has 13 residues. CDR3 nucleotides: TGTGCCAGCAGCGCGGAAAAATTTTACGAGCAGTACTTC. As protein: CASSAEKFYEQYF. The variable domain in full, with the rest retrieved from reference TRBV5-4 and TRBJ2-7, is ETGVTQSPTHLIKTRGQQVTLRCSSQSGHNTVSWYQQALGQGPQFIFQYYREEENGRGNFPPRFSGLQFPNYSSELNVNALELDDSALYLCASSAEKFYEQYFGPGTRLTVT.

The rearrangement joins TRBV30 to TRBJ2-7; D is undetermined. The germline V gene has CDR1 GTSNPN and CDR2 SVGIG (reference sequence). V was pared by 4 bases and J by 3 bases, with 16 bases between. The CDR3 has 14 amino acids. CDR3 loop: CAWKTGLAGYEQYF. The CDR3 bases are TGTGCCTGGAAAACCGGATTAGCCGGCTACGAGCAGTACTTC.

The chain employs TRBV28 and TRBJ1-1, with D possibly being TRBD1 (5 bases). The CDR3 extends over 11 amino acids. Trimming shortened V by 2 bases and J by 10 bases, and 8 bases separated the two germline ends. Germline loops: CDR1 MDHEN, CDR2 SYDVKM. Written as DNA, the CDR3 is TGTGCCAGCAGTTTAGGCAGGGCAGCTTTCTTT. Residues: CASSLGRAAFF.

The J gene is TRBJ1-3, the V gene TRBV25-1; 7 nucleotides align to TRBD1. This CDR3 is 15 amino acids long. Trimming took 0 bases from V and 3 from J; bases not matched to a gene: 2. Germline V lookup: CDR1 MGHDK, CDR2 SYGVNS. CDR3 loop: CASSEYDRDGNTIYF. CDR3 in DNA: TGTGCCAGCAGTGAATATGACAGGGATGGAAACACCATATATTTT.

This sequence joins TRBV29-1 and TRBJ2-7; unclear D gene. Germline lookup yields CDR1 SQVTM and CDR2 ANQGSEA. The CDR3 runs to 14 residues. Trimming cost V 7 bases and J 0 bases, with 16 bases left between them. The DNA of the CDR3 is TGCAGCGCAGGTCCAGGCAGGAGCTCCTACGAGCAGTACTTC. Protein: CSAGPGRSSYEQYF.

The chain recombines TRBV7-9 with TRBJ2-7; D not resolved. Looked up from germline, CDR1 is SEHNR and CDR2 is FQNEAQ (reference sequence). This CDR3 spans 14 amino acids. The ends were cut back, 2 bases at V and 0 bases at J, with 8 bases in the middle. CDR3 in amino acids: CASSLSYGSYEQYF. CDR3 DNA: TGTGCCAGCAGCTTAAGCTACGGCTCCTACGAGCAGTACTTC.

This sequence joins TRBV19 and TRBJ2-7, with D possibly matching TRBD1 (5 bases). The CDR3 is 15 residues long. In germline, CDR1 is LNHDA, CDR2 SQIVND (reference sequence). Trimming took off 3 bases at V and 8 bases at J, with 20 bases between the two ends. CDR3 coding DNA: TGTGCCAGTAGTATTGGGGCATCACACTATCGACAGCAGTACTTC. Translation gives CASSIGASHYRQQYF.

The chain is built from TRBV19 and TRBJ2-1; D gene ambiguous. In germline, CDR1 is LNHDA, CDR2 SQIVND (reference sequence). Trimming shortened V by 7 bases and J by 3 bases, and 4 bases separated the two germline ends. The CDR3 contains 11 residues. The CDR3 sequence: CASNGYNEQFF. Here the CDR3 DNA reads TGTGCCAGTAACGGCTACAATGAGCAGTTCTTC.

This chain links TRBV18 with TRBJ2-2; D is unresolved. This CDR3 region has 13 residues. Between the trimmed V and J ends, which lost 4 bases and 5 bases, there was a span of 8 bases. CDR1 KGHSH and CDR2 LQKENI come from the germline V gene. The CDR3 DNA follows: TGTGCCAGCTCACTAAGGGAAACCGGGGAGCTGTTTTTT. Translated: CASSLRETGELFF.

This clone has more than one count but fewer than ten. The rearrangement joins TRBV28 to TRBJ2-3; TRBD2 matches 13 bases. Germline V CDR1 and CDR2: MDHEN, SYDVKM. The CDR3 covers 18 residues. After removal of 6 bases from V and 2 bases from J, the junction contained 11 bases not matched to a gene. CDR3 in DNA: TGTGCCAGCAGGGGACTAGCGGGAAGGAGAGGGCACACAGATACGCAGTATTTT. Its translation: CASRGLAGRRGHTDTQYF. Drawing the rest from reference TRBV28 and TRBJ2-3, the complete variable domain is DVKVTQSSRYLVKRTGEKVFLECVQDMDHENMFWYRQDPGLGLRLIYFSYDVKMKEKGDIPEGYSVSREKKERFSLILESASTNQTSMYLCASRGLAGRRGHTDTQYFGPGTRLTVL.

The table lists this clone with a count of one. As DNA, the CDR3 is TGTGCCAGTACATCGGGGGGACAGGGTAACGAGCAGTACTTC. Translation: CASTSGGQGNEQYF. The genes are TRBV19 and TRBJ2-7; the match to TRBD1 covers 9 bases. Germline CDR1 LNHDA, CDR2 SQIVND (reference sequence). V lost 7 bases, J lost 5 bases, and 9 bases stayed unmatched. This CDR3 is 14 amino acids long.

The chain carries TRBV5-6 and TRBJ1-1, with TRBD1 as a possible D gene (5 bases). The V end lost 4 bases, the J end lost 6 bases, and 16 bases lay between the germline ends. Germline assignment: CDR1 SGHDT and CDR2 YYEEEE. The CDR3 length is 14 residues. This CDR3 reads CASSIKGSGAEAFF. CDR3 in DNA: TGTGCCAGCAGCATAAAGGGGAGCGGCGCTGAAGCTTTCTTT.

This chain connects TRBV7-9 to TRBJ2-5; 10 nucleotides align to TRBD2. CDR1 and CDR2 (germline): SEHNR, FQNEAQ (reference sequence). Germline trimming cut 4 bases from V and 2 bases from J; bases unmatched to any gene: 10. This CDR3 region has 17 residues. Here the CDR3 DNA reads TGTGCCAGCAGCTCCCAGCGGACTAGCGGTTCACAAGAGACCCAGTACTTC. Its translation is CASSSQRTSGSQETQYF.

The chain combines TRBV30 with TRBJ1-2, with 7 bases aligning to TRBD1. Per the germline V gene, CDR1 is GTSNPN and CDR2 is SVGIG (reference sequence). V lost 1 base, J lost 8 bases, and 7 bases stayed unmatched. This CDR3 comprises 13 residues. The CDR3 sequence is CAWSETGVRGYTF. DNA for the CDR3: TGTGCCTGGAGTGAAACAGGGGTGAGAGGCTACACCTTC.

The chain is built from TRBV28 and TRBJ2-7; D perhaps matches TRBD2 (7 bases). Per germline, CDR1 MDHEN and CDR2 SYDVKM. The length of the CDR3 is 16 residues. The V and J ends lost 1 base and 6 bases respectively, with 19 bases between them. The CDR3 loop reads CASSLLGGGDWVEQYF. CDR3 DNA: TGTGCCAGCAGTTTATTAGGGGGGGGTGATTGGGTCGAGCAGTACTTC.

The V and J genes are TRBV29-1 and TRBJ2-7, with 11 bases aligning to TRBD1. CDR1 is SQVTM, CDR2 ANQGSEA, per germline. CDR3 length equals 13 residues. Trimming took 5 bases from V and 2 from J; bases not matched to a gene: 2. CDR3 bases: TGCAGCGTTTCGGGACAGGGGGCCTACGAGCAGTACTTC. Protein sequence: CSVSGQGAYEQYF.